The 27 T cell receptor beta chains below were found in one sample sequenced in a study of blood T cell repertoires in COVID-19. Clones were sequenced by immunoSEQ multiplex PCR, and TCRdb holds only the in-frame ones, with some missing. The table records 35,000 to 45,000 clones, about 82% of them present only once. The sample was peripheral blood. These receptors came from a man aged 45-65 years with active COVID-19.

V usage is TRBV7-2 and J usage is TRBJ2-7; weak D call: TRBD2 (6 bases). The CDR3 contains 15 residues. V lost 3 bases and J 6 bases, leaving 18 bases between the germline ends. Germline V gives CDR1 SGHTA, CDR2 FQGNSA. CDR3 protein: CASSFQDWGVSEQYF. The DNA for the CDR3 is TGTGCCAGCAGCTTCCAGGACTGGGGGGTAAGCGAGCAGTACTTC.

This chain joins TRBV7-2 and TRBJ2-7; maybe TRBD2 (6 bases). CDR3 length: 14 residues. CDR1 SGHTA and CDR2 FQGNSA come from the germline V gene. Trimming removed 4 bases at V and 0 bases at J, with 10 bases between. CDR3 DNA: TGTGCCAGCAGCTGGGACTTGAGCTCCTACGAGCAGTACTTC. As protein: CASSWDLSSYEQYF. Looking up the rest from reference TRBV7-2 and TRBJ2-7 gives the full variable domain: GAGVSQSPSNKVTEKGKDVELRCDPISGHTALYWYRQSLGQGLEFLIYFQGNSAPDKSGLPSDRFSAERTGGSVSTLTIQRTQQEDSAVYLCASSWDLSSYEQYFGPGTRLTVT.

This rearrangement joins TRBV5-8 to TRBJ2-7; D is perhaps TRBD2 (6 bases). The CDR3 runs to 16 residues. Trimming took 0 bases from V and 1 from J, leaving 14 bases between them. Germline assignment: CDR1 SGHTS and CDR2 YDEGEE. Here the CDR3 DNA reads TGTGCCAGCAGCTTGGTCGGGGGACGCCAGTCCTACGAGCAGTACTTC. Translated: CASSLVGGRQSYEQYF.

The chain carries TRBV7-9 and TRBJ2-7, with D perhaps TRBD2 (6 bases). CDR3 size: 14 residues. V was clipped by 1 base and J by 5 bases, with 12 bases between them. Germline V gives CDR1 SEHNR, CDR2 FQNEAQ (reference sequence). The CDR3 here is CASSLVRETNEQYF. In nucleotides, the CDR3 is TGTGCCAGCAGCTTAGTCCGGGAGACCAACGAGCAGTACTTC.

The chain joins TRBV15 to TRBJ2-7, with a weak D call TRBD2 (5 bases). CDR1 LNHNV and CDR2 YYDKDF come from the germline V gene (reference sequence). Between the trimmed V and J ends, which lost 0 bases and 0 bases, there was a span of 6 bases. The CDR3 sequence is 14 residues long. CDR3 region: CATSRERGSYEQYF. CDR3 sequence (DNA): TGTGCCACCAGCAGAGAACGGGGCTCCTACGAGCAGTACTTC.

The V gene is TRBV14, the J gene TRBJ1-6, with 8 bases fitting TRBD1. Germline CDR1 SGHDN, CDR2 FVKESK. This CDR3 has 16 amino acids. The V and J ends lost 2 bases and 9 bases, in that order; junction bases with no gene match: 9. As DNA, the CDR3 is TGTGCCAGCAGCCAACAAAGCGGACAGGGCCTTTCACCCCTCCACTTT. It yields the protein CASSQQSGQGLSPLHF.

The chain employs TRBV29-1 and TRBJ1-2; D ambiguous. Trimming shortened V by 7 bases and J by 5 bases, and 17 bases separated the two germline ends. This CDR3 contains 13 residues. CDR1 is SQVTM, CDR2 ANQGSEA, per germline. DNA for the CDR3: TGCAGCGCTGACATCTCGGGAAAGTATGGCTACACCTTC. It encodes CSADISGKYGYTF.

The chain is built from TRBV6-6 and TRBJ2-7; D might be TRBD2 (5 bases). V was trimmed by 0 bases and J by 7 bases, leaving 13 bases between them. This CDR3 spans 14 amino acids. Germline V gives CDR1 MNHNY, CDR2 SVGAGI (reference sequence). The CDR3, as DNA: TGTGCCAGCAGTTACTCGACTGGGCCGGGGGAGCAGTACTTC. Amino acid sequence: CASSYSTGPGEQYF.

V usage is TRBV5-1 and J usage is TRBJ1-2; 8 bases fit TRBD1. V lost 4 bases and J lost 4; bases outside the gene matches: 6. Germline V gives CDR1 SGHRS, CDR2 YFSETQ. The CDR3 contains 14 residues. The CDR3 spells CASSPLGQAYGYTF. The CDR3 DNA follows: TGCGCCAGCAGCCCACTGGGACAGGCCTATGGCTACACCTTC.

This clone was detected only a few times. The V gene is TRBV9, the J gene TRBJ1-5; D is perhaps TRBD1 (6 bases). Looked up from germline, CDR1 is SGDLS and CDR2 is YYNGEE. The CDR3 contains 14 residues. V was shortened by 1 base and J by 7 bases, with 12 bases between the two germline ends. The CDR3 protein is CASSVTGLGQPQHF. CDR3 nucleotide sequence: TGTGCCAGCAGCGTAACAGGGTTAGGACAGCCCCAGCATTTT.

This clone was detected once. The chain has TRBV11-2 and TRBJ1-1; D call uncertain. CDR1 and CDR2 from the germline V gene are SGHAT and FQNNGV. V was clipped by 5 bases and J by 1 base, with 14 bases between them. The CDR3 has 15 amino acids. CDR3 amino acids: CASSPRSSGNTEAFF. CDR3 DNA sequence: TGTGCCAGCAGCCCCAGATCGTCAGGGAACACTGAAGCTTTCTTT.

The gene calls are TRBV7-8 and TRBJ1-4, with D perhaps matching TRBD1 (5 bases). This CDR3 is 15 amino acids long. Trimming stripped 3 bases from V and 3 bases from J, with 11 bases between. Germline V gives CDR1 SGHVS, CDR2 FQNEAQ. DNA for the CDR3: TGTGCCAGCAGCTTCCGACAGAATCCTAATGAAAAACTGTTTTTT. Translating it yields CASSFRQNPNEKLFF.

The rearrangement links TRBV6-5 to TRBJ1-4, with D tentatively TRBD1 (6 bases). Trimming left V 6 bases short and J 8 bases short, with 16 bases between. CDR3 length: 14 amino acids. Germline assignment: CDR1 MNHEY and CDR2 SVGAGI. CDR3 sequence: CASRGTGFGEKLFF. DNA of the CDR3: TGTGCCAGCAGGGGAACAGGGTTTGGAGAAAAACTGTTTTTT.

V gene TRBV7-2 combines with J gene TRBJ2-5, with 7 bases lining up with TRBD1. The CDR3 is made up of 14 amino acids. Trimming cost V 5 bases and J 4 bases; bases outside gene matches: 7. Per the germline V gene, CDR1 is SGHTA and CDR2 is FQGNSA. The CDR3 DNA follows: TGTGCCAGCAGCCTCCGACAGGGCGTAGAGACCCAGTACTTC. Protein: CASSLRQGVETQYF.

V gene TRBV2 combines with J gene TRBJ2-2; D ambiguous. Germline V gives CDR1 SNHLY, CDR2 FYNNEI. The V and J ends lost 6 bases and 1 base respectively, with 12 bases between them. The CDR3 length is 15 residues. CDR3 region: CASRRRVENTGELFF. For the CDR3, the DNA is TGTGCCAGCAGGAGACGGGTAGAGAACACCGGGGAGCTGTTTTTT.

V and J are TRBV11-3 and TRBJ1-1; 8 bases align to TRBD1. Trimming took 4 bases from V and 3 from J; bases not matched to a gene: 1. The CDR3 consists of 13 residues. Germline CDR1 reads SGHNT; CDR2 reads YENEEA. The CDR3 coding sequence is TGTGCCAGCAGCTACAGGGGGGACACTGAAGCTTTCTTT. Its protein product is CASSYRGDTEAFF.

V usage is TRBV28 and J usage is TRBJ2-7, with 8 nucleotides matching TRBD1. The junction had 6 bases not matched to a gene; V was cut back by 4 bases and J by 4 bases. Germline V CDR1 and CDR2: MDHEN, SYDVKM. The CDR3 is 14 residues long. In DNA, the CDR3 is TGTGCCAGCAGTTCCCGGACAGGGTGGTACGAGCAGTACTTC. Protein sequence: CASSSRTGWYEQYF.

The rearrangement uses TRBV11-3 and TRBJ1-2; 11 nucleotides agree with TRBD1. V was pared by 5 bases and J by 0 bases, with 8 bases of the junction left unmatched. The CDR3 length is 17 residues. Germline V gene data show CDR1 as SGHNT and CDR2 as YENEEA. The CDR3 region is CASSRTGGVSANYGYTF. CDR3 coding DNA: TGTGCCAGCAGCCGGACAGGGGGCGTATCAGCTAACTATGGCTACACCTTC.

In the case of this clone: It is likely a read error, because the conserved phenylalanine at the end of the CDR3 is missing. Because the CDR3's place on the DNA is in doubt, the DNA is left out and the CDR3 is given as listed by TCRdb. V usage is TRBV3-1 (or the pseudogene TRBV3-2) and J usage is TRBJ1-5. Looked up from germline, CDR1 is LGHDT and CDR2 is YNNKEL (reference sequence). The CDR3 totals 12 residues, both ends included. CDR3 loop: CASSQEWAGTPC.

J is TRBJ1-1 and V is TRBV18; TRBD1 matches 7 bases. The junction had 6 bases not matched to a gene; V was cut back by 2 bases and J by 0 bases. From germline, CDR1 is KGHSH and CDR2 LQKENI. The CDR3 contains 16 residues. The CDR3 reads CASSPGWRGLNTEAFF. The CDR3 DNA reads as TGTGCCAGCTCACCAGGGTGGAGGGGGCTGAACACTGAAGCTTTCTTT.

The chain is built from TRBV28 and TRBJ2-6; the D is unclear. The CDR3 is made up of 15 amino acids. Trimming took off 6 bases at V and 1 base at J, with 10 bases between the two ends. CDR1 and CDR2 (germline): MDHEN, SYDVKM. CDR3 sequence: CASSNSGSGANVLTF. CDR3 DNA sequence: TGTGCCAGCAGCAATTCGGGTTCTGGGGCCAACGTCCTGACTTTC.

The chain has TRBV11-3 and TRBJ2-1; 8 nucleotides agree with TRBD1. Trimming took 6 bases from V and 0 from J; bases not matched to a gene: 4. This CDR3 is 15 amino acids long. Looked up from germline, CDR1 is SGHNT and CDR2 is YENEEA. The chain's CDR3 is CASSRTGSSYNEQFF. The CDR3 DNA sequence: TGTGCCAGCAGTAGGACAGGGAGCTCCTACAATGAGCAGTTCTTC.

The chain links TRBV20-1 to TRBJ2-5, with no clear D. The CDR3 has 12 amino acids. V was pared by 3 bases and J by 5 bases, with 10 bases between. The germline V gene has CDR1 DFQATT and CDR2 SNEGSKA (reference sequence). CDR3 region: CSASPGLETQYF. CDR3 bases: TGCAGTGCTAGTCCGGGTTTGGAGACCCAGTACTTC.

This chain connects TRBV29-1 to TRBJ1-2; 8 bases align to TRBD1. Germline V gene lookup returns CDR1 SQVTM and CDR2 ANQGSEA. With 8 bases clipped from V and 3 bases from J, the junction kept 11 bases outside the gene matches. This CDR3 comprises 14 residues. CDR3 sequence reads: CSLQNPGQDYGYTF. The CDR3 bases are TGCAGCCTTCAAAATCCGGGACAGGACTATGGCTACACCTTC.

The chain is built from TRBV19 and TRBJ2-3, with 7 bases aligning to TRBD2. CDR3 length equals 16 residues. The ends lost 4 bases at V and 4 bases at J; junction bases unmatched: 11. Germline CDR1 LNHDA, CDR2 SQIVND (reference sequence). For the CDR3, the DNA is TGTGCCAGTAGTAAAGAGTGGGTAGCGGGTGCAGATACGCAGTATTTT. This codes for CASSKEWVAGADTQYF.

As for this clone: Within the sample, other DNA sequences also encode this same CDR3. V is TRBV29-1 and J is TRBJ2-3; 10 bases line up with TRBD2. V was clipped by 7 bases and J by 3 bases; unmatched bases: 1. This CDR3 is 12 amino acids long. The germline V gene encodes CDR1 SQVTM and CDR2 ANQGSEA. In DNA form, the CDR3 reads TGCAGCGGGACTAGCGGAACAGATACGCAGTATTTT. Translated, it gives CSGTSGTDTQYF.

The rearrangement uses TRBV19 and TRBJ1-1; tentative D call: TRBD1 (6 bases). Germline CDR1 LNHDA, CDR2 SQIVND (reference sequence). V was cut by 7 bases and J by 8 bases, with 14 bases left in between. There are 12 residues in the CDR3. The CDR3 loop reads CASITGRGEAFF. The CDR3 region has the DNA TGTGCCAGTATTACAGGGCGAGGGGAAGCTTTCTTT.